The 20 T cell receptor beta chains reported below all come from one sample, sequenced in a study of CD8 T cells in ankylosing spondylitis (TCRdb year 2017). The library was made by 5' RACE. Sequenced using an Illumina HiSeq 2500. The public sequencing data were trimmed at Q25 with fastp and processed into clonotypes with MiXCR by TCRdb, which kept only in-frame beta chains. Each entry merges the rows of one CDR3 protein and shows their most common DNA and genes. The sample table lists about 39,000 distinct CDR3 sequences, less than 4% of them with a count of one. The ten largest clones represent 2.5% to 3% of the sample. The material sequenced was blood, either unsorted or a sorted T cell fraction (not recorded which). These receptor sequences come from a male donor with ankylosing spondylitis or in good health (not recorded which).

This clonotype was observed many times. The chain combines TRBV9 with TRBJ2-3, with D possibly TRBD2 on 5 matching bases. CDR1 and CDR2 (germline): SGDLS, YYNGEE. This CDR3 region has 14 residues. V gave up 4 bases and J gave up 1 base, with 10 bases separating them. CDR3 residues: CASSTDSRTDTQYF. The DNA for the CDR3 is TGTGCCAGCAGCACGGACTCACGCACAGATACGCAGTATTTT.

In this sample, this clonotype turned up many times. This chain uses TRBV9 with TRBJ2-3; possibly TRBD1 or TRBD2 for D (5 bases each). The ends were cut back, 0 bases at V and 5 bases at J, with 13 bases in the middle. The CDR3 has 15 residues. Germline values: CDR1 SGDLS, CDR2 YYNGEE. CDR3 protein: CASSVAPERGDTQYF. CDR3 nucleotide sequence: TGTGCCAGCAGCGTAGCTCCCGAGAGGGGAGATACGCAGTATTTT.

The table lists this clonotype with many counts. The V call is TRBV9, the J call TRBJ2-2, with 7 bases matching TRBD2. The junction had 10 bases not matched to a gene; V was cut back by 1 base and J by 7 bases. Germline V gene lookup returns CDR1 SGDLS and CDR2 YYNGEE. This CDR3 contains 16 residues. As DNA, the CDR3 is TGTGCCAGCAGCGTACTGGGCGGGAGTCTGGGCGGGGAGCTGTTTTTT. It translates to CASSVLGGSLGGELFF.

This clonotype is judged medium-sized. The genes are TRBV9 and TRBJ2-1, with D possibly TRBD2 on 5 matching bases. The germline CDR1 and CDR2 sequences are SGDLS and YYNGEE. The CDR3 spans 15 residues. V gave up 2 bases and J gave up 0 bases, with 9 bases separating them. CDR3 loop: CASSVLAGSYNEQFF. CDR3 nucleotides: TGTGCCAGCAGCGTCCTCGCGGGCTCCTACAATGAGCAGTTCTTC.

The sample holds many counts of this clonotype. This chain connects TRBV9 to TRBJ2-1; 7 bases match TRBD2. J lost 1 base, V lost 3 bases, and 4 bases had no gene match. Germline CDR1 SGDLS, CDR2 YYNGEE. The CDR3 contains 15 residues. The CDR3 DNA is TGTGCCAGCAGCGAGGGACTACCGTCCTACAATGAGCAGTTCTTC. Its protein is CASSEGLPSYNEQFF.

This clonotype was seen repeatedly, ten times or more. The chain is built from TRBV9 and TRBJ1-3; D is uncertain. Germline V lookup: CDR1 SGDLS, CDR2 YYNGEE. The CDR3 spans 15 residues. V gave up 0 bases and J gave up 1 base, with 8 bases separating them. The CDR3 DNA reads TGTGCCAGCAGCGTAGATTCCGGATCTGGAAACACCATATATTTT. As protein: CASSVDSGSGNTIYF.

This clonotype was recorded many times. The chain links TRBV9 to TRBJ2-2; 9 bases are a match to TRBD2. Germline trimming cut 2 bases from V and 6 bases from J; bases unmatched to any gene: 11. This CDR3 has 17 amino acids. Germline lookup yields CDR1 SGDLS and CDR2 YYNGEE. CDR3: CASSVWGSGGRPGELFF. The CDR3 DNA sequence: TGTGCCAGCAGCGTTTGGGGTAGCGGGGGAAGACCCGGGGAGCTGTTTTTT. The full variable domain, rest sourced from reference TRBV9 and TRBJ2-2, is DSGVTQTPKHLITATGQRVTLRCSPRSGDLSVYWYQQSLDQGLQFLIQYYNGEERAKGNILERFSAQQFPDLHSELNLSSLELGDSALYFCASSVWGSGGRPGELFFGEGSRLTVL.

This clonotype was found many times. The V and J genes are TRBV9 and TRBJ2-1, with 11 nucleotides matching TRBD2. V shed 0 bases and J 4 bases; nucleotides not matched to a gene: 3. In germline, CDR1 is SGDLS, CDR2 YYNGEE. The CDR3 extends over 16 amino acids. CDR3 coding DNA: TGTGCCAGCAGCGTAGGATCTAGCGGGAGGTACAATGAGCAGTTCTTC. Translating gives CASSVGSSGRYNEQFF.

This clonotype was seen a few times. CDR3 sequence reads: CASSVEMVNNEQFF. CDR3 DNA sequence: TGTGCCAGCAGCGTAGAAATGGTGAACAATGAGCAGTTCTTC. This sequence joins TRBV9 and TRBJ2-1; D remains unclear. With 0 bases removed from V and 5 bases from J, the gap between germline ends came to 9 bases. The CDR3 extends over 14 amino acids. Germline-derived CDR1 and CDR2 are SGDLS and YYNGEE.

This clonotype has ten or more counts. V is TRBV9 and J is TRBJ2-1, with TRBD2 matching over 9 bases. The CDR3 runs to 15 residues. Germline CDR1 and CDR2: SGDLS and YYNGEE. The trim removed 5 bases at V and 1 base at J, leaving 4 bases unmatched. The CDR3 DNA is TGTGCCAGCAGTCCTAGCGGGAATTCCTACAATGAGCAGTTCTTC. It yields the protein CASSPSGNSYNEQFF.

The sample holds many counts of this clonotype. In nucleotides, the CDR3 is TGTGCCAGCAGCGTAGCTAGTCTTGCAGATACGCAGTATTTT. Translating gives CASSVASLADTQYF. V gene TRBV9 combines with J gene TRBJ2-3; D is uncertain. This CDR3 contains 14 residues. Germline CDR1 reads SGDLS; CDR2 reads YYNGEE. Trimming shortened V by 0 bases and J by 4 bases, and 9 bases separated the two germline ends.

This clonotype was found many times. CDR3 bases: TGTGCCAGCAGCGTAGGCTCTAGCGGGAGTAAGGATACGCAGTATTTT. It is translated as CASSVGSSGSKDTQYF. The genes are TRBV9 and TRBJ2-3, with 10 bases aligning to TRBD2. Germline loops: CDR1 SGDLS, CDR2 YYNGEE. V dropped 0 bases and J dropped 6; count of bases not matched to a gene: 7. The CDR3 covers 16 residues. The entire variable domain, with the rest obtained from reference TRBV9 and TRBJ2-3, is as follows: DSGVTQTPKHLITATGQRVTLRCSPRSGDLSVYWYQQSLDQGLQFLIQYYNGEERAKGNILERFSAQQFPDLHSELNLSSLELGDSALYFCASSVGSSGSKDTQYFGPGTRLTVL.

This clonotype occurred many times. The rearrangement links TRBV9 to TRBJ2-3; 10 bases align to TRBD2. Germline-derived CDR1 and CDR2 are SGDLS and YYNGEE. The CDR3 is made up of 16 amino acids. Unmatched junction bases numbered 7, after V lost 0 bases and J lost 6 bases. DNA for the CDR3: TGTGCCAGCAGCGTAGGTAGCGGGGGGCCCGCGGATACGCAGTATTTT. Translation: CASSVGSGGPADTQYF.

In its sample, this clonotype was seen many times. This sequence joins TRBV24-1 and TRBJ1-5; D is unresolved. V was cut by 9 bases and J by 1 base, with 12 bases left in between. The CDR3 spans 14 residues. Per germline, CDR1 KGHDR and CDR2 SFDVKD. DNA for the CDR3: TGTGCCACCCCGTTATGGGGAAGCAATCAGCCCCAGCATTTT. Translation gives CATPLWGSNQPQHF.

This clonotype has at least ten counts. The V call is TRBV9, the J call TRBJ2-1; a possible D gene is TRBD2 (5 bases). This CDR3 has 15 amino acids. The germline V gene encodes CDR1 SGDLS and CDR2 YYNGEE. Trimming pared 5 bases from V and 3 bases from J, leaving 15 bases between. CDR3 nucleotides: TGTGCCAGCAGTCTGGTGGGAGACTACTACAATGAGCAGTTCTTC. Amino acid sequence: CASSLVGDYYNEQFF. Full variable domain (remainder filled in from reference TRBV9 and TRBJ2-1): DSGVTQTPKHLITATGQRVTLRCSPRSGDLSVYWYQQSLDQGLQFLIQYYNGEERAKGNILERFSAQQFPDLHSELNLSSLELGDSALYFCASSLVGDYYNEQFFGPGTRLTVL.

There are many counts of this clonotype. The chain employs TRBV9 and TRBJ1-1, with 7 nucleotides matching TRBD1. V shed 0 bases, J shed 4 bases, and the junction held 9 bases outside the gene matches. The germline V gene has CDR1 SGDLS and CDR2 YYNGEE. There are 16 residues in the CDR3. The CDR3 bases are TGTGCCAGCAGCGTAGCTCCCCAGGGGGGCGTCACTGAAGCTTTCTTT. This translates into CASSVAPQGGVTEAFF.

The CDR3 DNA follows: TGTGCCAGCAGCCTCAGTGACCAAGAGACCCAGTACTTC. Its protein is CASSLSDQETQYF. V is TRBV9 and J is TRBJ2-5; D unclear. The CDR3 totals 13 residues. The V end lost 4 bases, the J end lost 0 bases, and 7 bases lay between the germline ends. Germline CDR1 is SGDLS and CDR2 is YYNGEE.

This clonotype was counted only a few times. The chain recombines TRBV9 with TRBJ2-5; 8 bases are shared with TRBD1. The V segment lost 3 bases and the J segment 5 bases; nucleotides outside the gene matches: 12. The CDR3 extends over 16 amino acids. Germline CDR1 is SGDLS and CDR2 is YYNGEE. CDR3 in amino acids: CASSAGQGDLFETQYF. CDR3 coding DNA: TGTGCCAGCAGCGCCGGACAGGGCGACCTGTTCGAGACCCAGTACTTC.

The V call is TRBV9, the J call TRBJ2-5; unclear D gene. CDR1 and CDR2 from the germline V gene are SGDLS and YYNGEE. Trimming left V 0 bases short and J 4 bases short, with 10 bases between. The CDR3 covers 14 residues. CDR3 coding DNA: TGTGCCAGCAGCGTAGATCTCGCTGGAGAGACCCAGTACTTC. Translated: CASSVDLAGETQYF.

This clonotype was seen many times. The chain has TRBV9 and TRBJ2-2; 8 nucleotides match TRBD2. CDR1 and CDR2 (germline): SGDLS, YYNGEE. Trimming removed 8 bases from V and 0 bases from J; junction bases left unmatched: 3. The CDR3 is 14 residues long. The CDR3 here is CASSGLANTGELFF. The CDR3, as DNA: TGTGCCAGTTCGGGACTAGCGAACACCGGGGAGCTGTTTTTT.